One sample yielded the 12 T cell receptor beta chains listed below, sequenced in a study of blood T cells in healthy people across ages. A second PCR of 7 to 11 cycles used a sample-barcoded 5' primer and a J-beta primer mix. TCRdb re-derived calls from the 5' RACE reads in MiXCR, one entry per CDR3 protein. Of around 800,000 distinct CDR3 sequences listed, more than 40% are singletons. Sequenced: blood. The receptors shown here come from a man between 60 and 70 years old in good health.

This clonotype was recorded a few times. The chain joins TRBV7-2 to TRBJ2-3; D may be TRBD1 or TRBD2 (5 bases each). With 5 bases removed from V and 11 bases from J, the gap between germline ends came to 23 bases. The CDR3 spans 15 residues. The germline gives CDR1 SGHTA, CDR2 FQGNSA. This CDR3 reads CASSHRDAPVLMQYF. The CDR3, as DNA: TGTGCCAGCAGCCACCGGGACGCCCCGGTTTTAATGCAGTATTTT. Variable domain in full (rest from reference TRBV7-2 and TRBJ2-3): GAGVSQSPSNKVTEKGKDVELRCDPISGHTALYWYRQSLGQGLEFLIYFQGNSAPDKSGLPSDRFSAERTGGSVSTLTIQRTQQEDSAVYLCASSHRDAPVLMQYFGPGTRLTVL.

The rearrangement joins TRBV20-1 to TRBJ1-4; weak D call: TRBD1 (5 bases). The CDR3 sequence is 14 residues long. Germline lookup yields CDR1 DFQATT and CDR2 SNEGSKA (reference sequence). V was trimmed by 0 bases and J by 6 bases, leaving 11 bases between them. CDR3 sequence reads: CSARDQGGYEKLFF. DNA for the CDR3: TGCAGTGCTAGAGATCAGGGAGGGTATGAAAAACTGTTTTTT.

The table lists this clonotype with many counts. The gene calls are TRBV12-3 or TRBV12-4 and TRBJ2-4, with D unclear. Trimming took 3 bases from V and 1 from J, leaving 7 bases between them. This CDR3 comprises 14 residues. The CDR3: CASSLVGAKNIQYF. CDR3 in DNA: TGTGCCAGCAGTTTGGTAGGGGCCAAAAACATTCAGTACTTC.

Comment on this clonotype: A much more abundant neighbour one base away suggests this may be a read error. This chain uses TRBV7-9 with TRBJ2-5; 10 positions match TRBD2. V lost 5 bases and J lost 7; bases outside the gene matches: 10. Germline V CDR1 and CDR2: SEHNR, FQNEAQ (reference sequence). CDR3 length: 15 residues. CDR3 sequence reads: CASSTSGATLRTQYF. Written as DNA, the CDR3 is TGTGCCAGCAGCACTAGCGGGGCGACCCTGAGGACCCAGTACTTC.

This sequence joins TRBV25-1 and TRBJ1-2; D is undetermined. V gave up 2 bases and J gave up 1 base, with 5 bases separating them. The CDR3 totals 13 residues. Germline V gene sequence: CDR1 MGHDK, CDR2 SYGVNS. This CDR3 reads CASSEVGNYGYTF. Here the CDR3 DNA reads TGTGCCAGCAGTGAAGTCGGTAACTATGGCTACACCTTC.

A remark on this clonotype: Compared with germline, one end of the junction differs, possibly owing to a read error. CDR3 DNA sequence: TGTGCCAGCAACTTACAGGGGGGGCCCTACGAGCAGTACTTC. Protein: CASNLQGGPYEQYF. The chain combines TRBV7-9 with TRBJ2-7; weak D call: TRBD1 (8 bases). The germline V gene has CDR1 SEHNR and CDR2 FQNEAQ (reference sequence). The CDR3 contains 14 residues.

The rearrangement links TRBV7-6 to TRBJ2-1; no firm D call. The V gene's germline CDR1 is SGHVS and CDR2 FNYEAQ. This CDR3 is 12 amino acids long. The V gene lost 8 bases and the J gene lost 5 bases, with 10 bases spanning the gap. The DNA for the CDR3 is TGTGCCAGCGCCGCACGCGACAATGAGCAGTTCTTC. Its protein product is CASAARDNEQFF.

V is TRBV20-1 and J is TRBJ1-2, with D uncertain. V gave up 3 bases and J gave up 3 bases, with 14 bases separating them. The CDR3 runs to 14 residues. Germline V gene data show CDR1 as DFQATT and CDR2 as SNEGSKA (reference sequence). CDR3 region: CSASHPAEYYGYTF. The CDR3, as DNA: TGCAGTGCTAGTCATCCGGCGGAGTACTATGGCTACACCTTC.

This clonotype has ten or more counts. The chain carries TRBV4-3 and TRBJ2-5; 10 bases are a match to TRBD2. V gave up 6 bases and J gave up 5 bases; unmatched junction bases: 9. The germline V gene has CDR1 LGHNA and CDR2 YSLEER. The CDR3 runs to 15 residues. The CDR3 loop reads CASSPNLAGDETQYF. The CDR3 DNA follows: TGCGCCAGCAGTCCGAACCTAGCGGGGGACGAGACCCAGTACTTC.

V and J are TRBV6-6 and TRBJ2-1, with no clear D. Germline CDR1 and CDR2: MNHNY and SVGAGI (reference sequence). V was trimmed by 4 bases and J by 4 bases, leaving 17 bases between them. CDR3 size: 16 residues. CDR3 in DNA: TGTGCCAGCAGTTTTCTTCACACAACCGCGTACAATGAGCAGTTCTTC. Residues: CASSFLHTTAYNEQFF.

V is TRBV3-1 and J is TRBJ1-2; 7 positions match TRBD1. CDR1 is LGHDT and CDR2 is YNNKEL in the germline V gene (reference sequence). Germline trimming cut 4 bases from V and 2 bases from J; bases unmatched to any gene: 7. This CDR3 is 15 amino acids long. CDR3 sequence reads: CASSLSGGLNYGYTF. CDR3 sequence (DNA): TGTGCCAGCAGCCTCTCAGGGGGGCTCAACTATGGCTACACCTTC.

The chain is built from TRBV28 and TRBJ2-1; D uncertain. Trimming shortened V by 2 bases and J by 10 bases, and 18 bases separated the two germline ends. CDR1 and CDR2 from the germline V gene are MDHEN and SYDVKM. The length of the CDR3 is 15 residues. CDR3 DNA: TGTGCCAGCAGTTTAATCTATCCAGCTTCCTACGAGCAGTTCTTC. Encoded protein: CASSLIYPASYEQFF.